These 15 T cell receptor beta chains share one sample of origin, sequenced in a study of blood T cells in healthy people across ages. It was with a sample-barcoded 5' primer and a J-beta primer mix that a second PCR of roughly 6 to 12 cycles was run. TCRdb used MiXCR to reprocess the 5' RACE reads, holding one entry per CDR3 protein. This sample has about 800,000 distinct CDR3 sequences; 25% occur once, and the top ten carry under 4.5%. This sample also belongs to another study, concerning T cells of mothers and their children.

The sequenced material came from blood. All receptors derive from a boy between 5 and 17 years old in good health.

The table lists this clonotype with a few counts. This chain connects TRBV2 to TRBJ2-3; maybe TRBD2 (7 bases). The CDR3 is 14 amino acids. The ends were cut back, 9 bases at V and 2 bases at J, with 15 bases in the middle. The germline V gene encodes CDR1 SNHLY and CDR2 FYNNEI. Here the CDR3 reads CARGGPRDTDTQYF. As DNA, the CDR3 is TGTGCCAGGGGGGGGCCACGTGACACAGATACGCAGTATTTT.

As for this clonotype: At one of its ends the junction is not consistent with the germline gene, which may arise from a read error. The rearrangement links TRBV6-2 or TRBV6-3 to TRBJ1-2, with D possibly being TRBD1 (5 bases). Germline CDR1 and CDR2: MNHEY and SVGEGT. The length of the CDR3 is 12 residues. CDR3 coding DNA: TGTGCCAGCAGGCAGGGTGGCTATGACTACACCTTC. This codes for CASRQGGYDYTF.

The chain joins TRBV19 to TRBJ2-7; weak D call: TRBD1 (6 bases). Looked up from germline, CDR1 is LNHDA and CDR2 is SQIVND (reference sequence). The CDR3 length is 14 residues. Between the trimmed V and J ends, which lost 6 bases and 3 bases, there was a span of 15 bases. Here the CDR3 reads CASSFPGQSYEQYF. The CDR3 DNA follows: TGTGCCAGTAGCTTTCCAGGACAGAGCTACGAGCAGTACTTC.

The CDR3 DNA is TGCAGTGCTAGCAGTGGTCAGGGGGAAAGCAAAAACATTCAGTACTTC. It codes for CSASSGQGESKNIQYF. The chain links TRBV20-1 to TRBJ2-4; 7 positions agree with TRBD1. V lost 3 bases, J lost 3 bases, and 11 bases stayed unmatched. Germline CDR1 and CDR2: DFQATT and SNEGSKA (reference sequence). The CDR3 runs 16 residues.

This clonotype was detected a few times. The V gene is TRBV12-3 or TRBV12-4, the J gene TRBJ2-3; a possible D gene is TRBD1 (5 bases). The length of the CDR3 is 14 residues. Trimming cost V 5 bases and J 2 bases, with 11 bases left between them. The CDR3 region is CASSPGRVTDTQYF. CDR3 DNA sequence: TGTGCCAGCAGTCCCGGCAGGGTCACAGATACGCAGTATTTT.

The CDR3 sequence is CASSSPEGRGGNEQFF. The CDR3 nucleotides read TGTGCCAGCAGTTCCCCCGAGGGGCGGGGGGGTAATGAGCAGTTCTTC. The rearrangement links TRBV28 to TRBJ2-1, with 9 nucleotides matching TRBD2. CDR3 length: 16 residues. Germline-derived CDR1 and CDR2 are MDHEN and SYDVKM. The ends lost 4 bases at V and 7 bases at J; junction bases unmatched: 11.

The chain combines TRBV12-3 or TRBV12-4 with TRBJ1-5; D is uncertain. The ends were cut back, 4 bases at V and 0 bases at J, with 13 bases in the middle. This CDR3 contains 16 residues. DNA for the CDR3: TGTGCCAGCAGTTATGGAACAGTTGATAGCAATCAGCCCCAGCATTTT. Its protein is CASSYGTVDSNQPQHF.

The CDR3 DNA is TGTGCCAGCATGGATGGGACGGGTAACAATGAGCAGTTCTTC. It specifies CASMDGTGNNEQFF. The J gene is TRBJ2-1, the V gene TRBV2, with D perhaps assigned TRBD1 or TRBD2 (5 bases each). The CDR3 runs 14 residues. CDR1 is SNHLY, CDR2 FYNNEI, per germline. The V and J ends lost 7 bases and 5 bases respectively, with 15 bases between them. The whole variable domain, filled in from reference TRBV2 and TRBJ2-1, reads EPEVTQTPSHQVTQMGQEVILRCVPISNHLYFYWYRQILGQKVEFLVSFYNNEISEKSEIFDDQFSVERPDGSNFTLKIRSTKLEDSAMYFCASMDGTGNNEQFFGPGTRLTVL.

The DNA for the CDR3 is TGTGCCAGCAGCCCTCTCCGGGACAGGGTTCTAGATACGCAGTATTTT. Its protein product is CASSPLRDRVLDTQYF. The chain uses TRBV7-9 and TRBJ2-3; 9 bases line up with TRBD1. Germline loops: CDR1 SEHNR, CDR2 FQNEAQ (reference sequence). After removal of 5 bases from V and 5 bases from J, the junction contained 11 bases not matched to a gene. The CDR3 spans 16 residues.

Remarks on this clonotype: Here the CDR3 omits its conserved ending phenylalanine or tryptophan, so a read error is the likely source. The chain carries TRBV20-1 and TRBJ2-6; D remains ambiguous. V was trimmed by 5 bases and J by 0 bases, leaving 5 bases between them. The CDR3 covers 13 residues. CDR1 is DFQATT and CDR2 is SNEGSKA in the germline V gene (reference sequence). The CDR3 sequence is CSAWPSGANVLTI. The CDR3 bases are TGCAGTGCTTGGCCCTCTGGGGCCAACGTCCTGACTATC.

CDR3 nucleotide sequence: TGTGCCAGCAGCTTAGTCCGCGGGAGAGACGGCTACACCTTC. It translates to CASSLVRGRDGYTF. The rearrangement joins TRBV7-9 to TRBJ1-2, with D unclear. Trimming took off 1 base at V and 8 bases at J, with 14 bases between the two ends. The germline V gene encodes CDR1 SEHNR and CDR2 FQNEAQ (reference sequence). This CDR3 comprises 14 residues.

This rearrangement joins TRBV5-6 to TRBJ1-4; TRBD1 matches 7 bases. CDR1 and CDR2 from the germline V gene are SGHDT and YYEEEE. J gave up 6 bases and V 2 bases, and 4 bases lay outside the gene matches. This CDR3 has 14 amino acids. The CDR3 here is CASSFRDSYEKLFF. Here the CDR3 DNA reads TGTGCCAGCAGCTTCCGGGACAGTTATGAAAAACTGTTTTTT.

This chain uses TRBV6-2 or TRBV6-3 with TRBJ2-4; TRBD2 is a possible D gene (6 bases). V lost 7 bases to trimming and J lost 0 bases, with 13 bases between them. Germline assignment: CDR1 MNHEY and CDR2 SVGEGT. This CDR3 has 15 amino acids. The CDR3 DNA is TGTGCCAGCACCCAGGACTACCTAGCCAAAAACATTCAGTACTTC. It translates to CASTQDYLAKNIQYF.

This clonotype was seen a few times. J is TRBJ2-7 and V is TRBV29-1; TRBD1 matches at 10 bases. V lost 6 bases to trimming and J lost 4 bases; unmatched junction nucleotides: 9. The CDR3 is made up of 14 amino acids. The germline V gene encodes CDR1 SQVTM and CDR2 ANQGSEA. CDR3 DNA sequence: TGCAGCGTCGAGTCCGGGACAGGGGCGTACGAGCAGTACTTC. Translated: CSVESGTGAYEQYF.

This clonotype was seen only a few times. The genes are TRBV25-1 and TRBJ2-2, with TRBD1 identical over 8 bases. V lost 6 bases, J lost 5 bases, and 11 bases stayed unmatched. The CDR3 spans 16 residues. Looked up from germline, CDR1 is MGHDK and CDR2 is SYGVNS. As DNA, the CDR3 is TGTGCCAGCAGCGCCCGGACAGGGTATGGAACCGGGGAGCTGTTTTTT. Its translation: CASSARTGYGTGELFF.